The TCR beta chain under discussion was sequenced for a study of blood T cell repertoires in COVID-19. Across the whole study: Samples representing acute and convalescent COVID-19 were sourced from the United States, Italy and Spain. The cDNA or gDNA used as material had been derived from T cells, B-cell-depleted T cells, or PBMCs.

Original data processing: Reference gene primer amplification gave estimated nucleated cell counts. The protocol was immunoSEQ multiplex PCR, while the TCRdb copy is restricted to in-frame clones and leaves out a portion. V and J calls and clone size are copied from that table; D and trimming were computed from the DNA. The table lists more than 300,000 clones, more than 70% of them singletons. A word on this clone: Additional DNA sequences in this sample encode the identical CDR3.

The CDR3 is made up of 15 amino acids. CDR1 SGDLS and CDR2 YYNGEE come from the germline V gene. The ends were cut back, 0 bases at V and 0 bases at J, with 7 bases in the middle. Sequenced sample: peripheral blood. The rearrangement links TRBV9 to TRBJ1-3; no definite D call. This TCR derives from a woman aged 65 to 85 with COVID-19, enrolled during active disease. The CDR3 reads CASSVGGSSGNTIYF. CDR3 nucleotide sequence: TGTGCCAGCAGCGTAGGAGGGAGCTCTGGAAACACCATATATTTT.